This TCR beta chain was observed in a study of T cells after yellow fever vaccination. The study's findings and limits: In FACS-sorted repertoires, abundant clonotypes from the bulk population could appear as contaminants. Secondary responses were weaker yet peaked faster, day 5 versus 15.

Trimming removed 4 bases from V and 6 bases from J, with 12 bases in between. The CDR3 runs 13 residues. Germline V gene lookup returns CDR1 MGHDK and CDR2 SYGVNS. In making TCR cDNA, 5'RACE template switching added a universal primer site and UMIs to it. In TCRdb, the 5' RACE reads were re-called with MiXCR into one record per CDR3 protein. This table holds 150,000 to 200,000 distinct CDR3 sequences, about a tenth found once. This clonotype was observed a few times. Its target is unknown. Sequences were derived from CD8+ T cells sorted from PBMCs, sampled 45 days after the yellow fever booster vaccination. V usage is TRBV25-1 and J usage is TRBJ1-1, with D tentatively TRBD1 (5 bases). The receptor was derived from a man younger than 35 who received the YFV17D yellow fever vaccine. The DNA of the CDR3 is TGTGCCAGCAGTGTTCAGGGCTTCGCTGAAGCTTTCTTT. Encoded protein: CASSVQGFAEAFF.